One and the same sample provided the 28 T cell receptor beta chains below, sequenced in a study of response to subunit inactivated influenza vaccine. TCRdb reanalysed the RT-PCR reads using MiXCR and keeps one entry per CDR3 protein. The profile shows some 800,000 distinct CDR3 sequences, around 20% of them singletons. This specimen consisted of PBMCs from blood, obtained roughly 5 days after vaccination. The receptors come from a man aged 50 to 59 who received an inactivated influenza vaccine.

This chain connects TRBV5-1 to TRBJ1-2; weak D call: TRBD1 (5 bases). V gave up 0 bases and J gave up 0 bases, with 12 bases separating them. Germline V gives CDR1 SGHRS, CDR2 YFSETQ. CDR3 length: 16 amino acids. The CDR3 DNA reads as TGCGCCAGCAGCTTGGCCTTCGGGACGGCTAACTATGGCTACACCTTC. Its translation is CASSLAFGTANYGYTF.

This clonotype was seen at least ten times. This rearrangement joins TRBV4-1 to TRBJ2-7, with D unclear. Per the germline V gene, CDR1 is MGHRA and CDR2 is YSYEKL. The CDR3 length is 13 residues. The V gene lost 2 bases and the J gene lost 4 bases, with 9 bases spanning the gap. The CDR3: CASSQSDAYEQYF. The CDR3 nucleotides read TGCGCCAGCAGCCAAAGTGACGCGTACGAGCAGTACTTC.

V and J are TRBV12-3 or TRBV12-4 and TRBJ2-2; 7 nucleotides line up with TRBD1. V shed 6 bases, J shed 3 bases, and the junction held 7 bases outside the gene matches. This CDR3 spans 15 amino acids. The CDR3 DNA is TGTGCCAGCAGGGTGGGGACAGCCTACACCGGGGAGCTGTTTTTT. Translating gives CASRVGTAYTGELFF.

This clonotype was seen a handful of times. The rearrangement uses TRBV6-2 or TRBV6-3 and TRBJ2-3, with D perhaps TRBD2 (5 bases). The germline V gene has CDR1 MNHEY and CDR2 SVGEGT. The CDR3 totals 16 residues. V lost 2 bases and J lost 3, with 15 bases in between. The CDR3 DNA reads TGTGCCAGCAGTTACCCAGACGGGGTTATAACAGATACGCAGTATTTT. This translates into CASSYPDGVITDTQYF.

This clonotype was seen more than once but under ten times. The chain has TRBV20-1 and TRBJ2-7, with D possibly being TRBD1 (5 bases). CDR3 size: 18 residues. The V and J ends lost 0 bases and 1 base respectively, with 22 bases between them. The germline V gene has CDR1 DFQATT and CDR2 SNEGSKA (reference sequence). The CDR3 is CSARDPDSRGRWSYEQYF. The CDR3 DNA follows: TGCAGTGCTAGAGATCCCGACAGTAGAGGCAGGTGGTCCTACGAGCAGTACTTC.

The J gene is TRBJ2-7, the V gene TRBV11-2; 8 bases map to TRBD2. V shed 1 base, J shed 3 bases, and the junction held 2 bases outside the gene matches. The CDR3 is 14 amino acids. From germline, CDR1 is SGHAT and CDR2 FQNNGV. The CDR3 bases are TGTGCCAGCAGCTTAGGGGGACTAGGCTACGAGCAGTACTTC. It codes for CASSLGGLGYEQYF.

There are a few counts of this clonotype. The genes are TRBV20-1 and TRBJ2-2; unclear D gene. The germline V gene has CDR1 DFQATT and CDR2 SNEGSKA (reference sequence). The V and J ends lost 0 bases and 6 bases respectively, with 8 bases between them. This CDR3 contains 13 residues. Here the CDR3 reads CSAREGWAGELFF. The CDR3 bases are TGCAGTGCTAGAGAAGGTTGGGCCGGGGAGCTGTTTTTT.

The V call is TRBV7-2, the J call TRBJ1-1; 7 bases line up with TRBD1. The CDR3 covers 15 residues. J was trimmed by 5 bases and V by 5 bases; bases with no gene match: 11. Germline V CDR1 and CDR2: SGHTA, FQGNSA. The CDR3: CASSVRQGGGTEAFF. CDR3 DNA: TGTGCCAGCAGCGTCCGACAGGGAGGAGGGACTGAAGCTTTCTTT.

The chain uses TRBV7-6 and TRBJ2-5; 8 bases match TRBD2. Germline V gives CDR1 SGHVS, CDR2 FNYEAQ. This CDR3 has 15 amino acids. Trimming at V came to 5 bases and at J to 5 bases, leaving 10 bases not matched to a gene. The CDR3 nucleotides are TGTGCCAGCAGCCTATTTAGCGGGGATAGGGAGACCCAGTACTTC. Amino acids: CASSLFSGDRETQYF.

This clonotype was found a few times. J is TRBJ1-1 and V is TRBV6-1; D is undetermined. The germline gives CDR1 MNHNS, CDR2 SASEGT. The CDR3 length is 16 residues. V was clipped by 7 bases and J by 0 bases, with 18 bases between them. Here the CDR3 DNA reads TGTGCCAGCAAGGCGGCCTCCGTGGGAATGAACACTGAAGCTTTCTTT. It yields the protein CASKAASVGMNTEAFF.

The chain employs TRBV6-2 or TRBV6-3 and TRBJ1-1, with a tentative D call TRBD1 (5 bases). This CDR3 is built from 13 residues. V was cut by 7 bases and J by 1 base, with 10 bases left in between. CDR1 is MNHEY, CDR2 SVGEGT, per germline. CDR3 coding DNA: TGTGCCAGCAATGACAGACCGAACACTGAAGCTTTCTTT. This gives the protein CASNDRPNTEAFF.

V usage is TRBV11-1 and J usage is TRBJ2-7; D possibly matches TRBD1 or TRBD2 (6 bases each). This CDR3 comprises 18 residues. The V gene's germline CDR1 is SGHAT and CDR2 FQDESV (reference sequence). V shed 1 base and J shed 4 bases, with 23 bases lying between them. The CDR3 protein is CASSLVKVWGAMEYEQYF. CDR3 sequence (DNA): TGTGCCAGCAGCTTAGTTAAAGTCTGGGGGGCGATGGAATACGAGCAGTACTTC.

This clonotype was recorded a few times. The chain carries TRBV4-1 and TRBJ2-3, with D possibly TRBD2 on 6 matching bases. CDR1 and CDR2 (germline): MGHRA, YSYEKL. V was cut by 0 bases and J by 0 bases, with 7 bases left in between. The CDR3 is 15 residues long. For the CDR3, the DNA is TGCGCCAGCAGCCAAGAGGGGACTAGCACAGATACGCAGTATTTT. This sequence encodes CASSQEGTSTDTQYF.

This clonotype showed up just a few times. As DNA, the CDR3 is TGTGCCAGCAGCGCATACGACCTGGGCCCAGATACGCAGTATTTT. It translates to CASSAYDLGPDTQYF. The V call is TRBV13, the J call TRBJ2-3, with D unresolved. The CDR3 runs 15 residues. Trimming pared 5 bases from V and 4 bases from J, leaving 16 bases between. Germline loops: CDR1 PRHDT, CDR2 FYEKMQ (reference sequence). Drawing the rest from reference TRBV13 and TRBJ2-3, the complete variable domain is AAGVIQSPRHLIKEKRETATLKCYPIPRHDTVYWYQQGPGQDPQFLISFYEKMQSDKGSIPDRFSAQQFSDYHSELNMSSLELGDSALYFCASSAYDLGPDTQYFGPGTRLTVL.

In its sample, this clonotype was seen a few times. The rearrangement joins TRBV7-6 to TRBJ2-5; 10 bases line up with TRBD1. Per germline, CDR1 SGHVS and CDR2 FNYEAQ. The V gene end was trimmed by 6 bases and the J gene end by 4 bases; junction bases not matched to a gene: 8. The CDR3 extends over 15 amino acids. The CDR3 DNA reads TGTGCCAGCAGAGACCAGACAGGGGGCGGAGAGACCCAGTACTTC. Its protein is CASRDQTGGGETQYF. The whole variable domain, remainder taken from reference TRBV7-6 and TRBJ2-5, is GAGVSQSPRYKVTKRGQDVALRCDPISGHVSLYWYRQALGQGPEFLTYFNYEAQQDKSGLPNDRFSAERPEGSISTLTIQRTEQRDSAMYRCASRDQTGGGETQYFGPGTRLLVL.

The rearrangement links TRBV24-1 to TRBJ2-1; a weak D match, TRBD1 (6 bases). V gave up 0 bases and J gave up 5 bases, with 7 bases separating them. From germline, CDR1 is KGHDR and CDR2 SFDVKD. The CDR3 is 14 residues long. CDR3 in amino acids: CATSDLSGDNEQFF. The CDR3 DNA is TGTGCCACCAGTGATTTGTCAGGGGACAATGAGCAGTTCTTC.

This clonotype was seen only a few times. This sequence joins TRBV20-1 and TRBJ1-6; the D gene is possibly TRBD1 (6 bases). Germline loops: CDR1 DFQATT, CDR2 SNEGSKA (reference sequence). CDR3 length equals 13 residues. Trimming took 1 base from V and 14 from J, leaving 15 bases between them. The CDR3 nucleotides read TGCAGTGCTAGAGCTACAGGGCACAGTTCCCTCCACTTT. It translates to CSARATGHSSLHF.

This clonotype was seen a handful of times. V gene TRBV7-9 combines with J gene TRBJ2-1, with TRBD2 as a possible D gene (5 bases). CDR1 and CDR2 from the germline V gene are SEHNR and FQNEAQ (reference sequence). CDR3 length: 12 residues. V lost 0 bases, J lost 8 bases, and 5 bases lay in between. CDR3 region: CASSLAEDEQFF. For the CDR3, the DNA is TGTGCCAGCAGCTTAGCGGAGGATGAGCAGTTCTTC.

This clonotype was counted between two and nine times. The chain has TRBV9 and TRBJ2-1; D possibly matches TRBD1 or TRBD2 (6 bases each). This CDR3 has 13 residues. The ends were cut back, 3 bases at V and 8 bases at J, with 12 bases in the middle. Germline V gene data show CDR1 as SGDLS and CDR2 as YYNGEE. The CDR3 region has the DNA TGTGCCAGCAGCGGCCATGGGGGGCATGAGCAGTTCTTC. It is translated as CASSGHGGHEQFF.

This rearrangement joins TRBV7-9 to TRBJ2-1; TRBD2 agrees at 9 bases. V was clipped by 6 bases and J by 8 bases; unmatched bases: 14. CDR1 SEHNR and CDR2 FQNEAQ come from the germline V gene (reference sequence). The CDR3 length is 16 residues. CDR3 DNA: TGTGCCAGCAGGGGGGGTAGCGGGGGATCTCCCGATGAGCAGTTCTTC. This sequence encodes CASRGGSGGSPDEQFF.

This clonotype came up a few times. The chain employs TRBV6-1 and TRBJ2-5, with D possibly matching TRBD2 (6 bases). Trimming removed 8 bases from V and 2 bases from J, with 18 bases in between. Germline V gives CDR1 MNHNS, CDR2 SASEGT. This CDR3 comprises 15 residues. The CDR3 nucleotides read TGTGCCAGCTCTAAACGGTGGGGGGATCAAGAGACCCAGTACTTC. It specifies CASSKRWGDQETQYF.

The V and J genes are TRBV4-3 and TRBJ2-7; the D call may be TRBD1 or TRBD2 (5 bases each). The germline gives CDR1 LGHNA, CDR2 YSLEER. The CDR3 has 18 residues. V was shortened by 0 bases and J by 4 bases, with 22 bases between the two germline ends. The CDR3 nucleotides read TGCGCCAGCAGCCAAGATGATAGGTCTGGCAGGGAGAGGTACGAGCAGTACTTC. Residues: CASSQDDRSGRERYEQYF.

The chain couples TRBV7-8 to TRBJ2-1; tentative D call: TRBD2 (6 bases). The CDR3 runs 15 residues. V was clipped by 4 bases and J by 7 bases, with 17 bases between them. Germline lookup yields CDR1 SGHVS and CDR2 FQNEAQ. CDR3 sequence reads: CASSWGVGTGNEQFF. CDR3 DNA: TGTGCCAGCAGCTGGGGGGTCGGGACGGGGAATGAGCAGTTCTTC.

Only a few counts were recorded for this clonotype. This sequence joins TRBV29-1 and TRBJ1-5; no firm D call. Trimming removed 7 bases at V and 0 bases at J, with 7 bases between. CDR1 and CDR2 from the germline V gene are SQVTM and ANQGSEA. The CDR3 consists of 12 residues. The CDR3 DNA reads TGCAGCGCTGGAAATAGCAATCAGCCCCAGCATTTT. This translates into CSAGNSNQPQHF.

V usage is TRBV28 and J usage is TRBJ2-6; 10 bases align to TRBD1. Germline V gene data show CDR1 as MDHEN and CDR2 as SYDVKM. With V trimmed by 9 bases and J by 2 bases, 1 base remained unmatched. The CDR3 length is 14 residues. The CDR3 DNA reads as TGTGCCAGTGGGACAGGGGCTGGGGCCAACGTCCTGACTTTC. Its translation: CASGTGAGANVLTF.

This clonotype was recorded many times. The chain uses TRBV12-3 or TRBV12-4 and TRBJ1-2; no clear D. V gave up 5 bases and J gave up 8 bases, with 15 bases separating them. The CDR3 runs to 13 residues. CDR3 in DNA: TGTGCCAGCAGTGTCCTGGAACGTGTGGGCTACACCTTC. This encodes CASSVLERVGYTF.

This clonotype has a handful of counts. The J gene is TRBJ1-1, the V gene TRBV12-3 or TRBV12-4; maybe TRBD1 (5 bases). V dropped 6 bases and J dropped 0 bases, with 8 bases sitting between them. CDR3 size: 13 residues. This CDR3 reads CASRRGVNTEAFF. The CDR3 nucleotides are TGTGCCAGCAGGCGAGGGGTGAACACTGAAGCTTTCTTT.

This clonotype came up a few times. This chain connects TRBV7-2 to TRBJ2-1, with a weak D call TRBD1 (5 bases). The length of the CDR3 is 17 residues. Trimming took off 3 bases at V and 10 bases at J, with 25 bases between the two ends. CDR1 and CDR2 from the germline V gene are SGHTA and FQGNSA. CDR3 DNA: TGTGCCAGCAGCTTCATACGGGCCGTGGGCAGGGTGGGGGAGCAGTTCTTC. Encoded protein: CASSFIRAVGRVGEQFF.